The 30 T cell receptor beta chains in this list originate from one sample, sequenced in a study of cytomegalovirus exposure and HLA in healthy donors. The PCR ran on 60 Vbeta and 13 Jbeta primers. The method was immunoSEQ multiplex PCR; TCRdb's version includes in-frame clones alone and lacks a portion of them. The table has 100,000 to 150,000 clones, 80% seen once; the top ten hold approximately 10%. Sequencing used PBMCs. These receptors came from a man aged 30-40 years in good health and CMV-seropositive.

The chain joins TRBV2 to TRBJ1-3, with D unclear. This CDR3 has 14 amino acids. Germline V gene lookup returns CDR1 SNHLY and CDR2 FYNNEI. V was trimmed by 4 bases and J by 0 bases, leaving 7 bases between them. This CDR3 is CASSVRGSGNTIYF. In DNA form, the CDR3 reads TGTGCCAGCAGTGTCCGGGGCTCTGGAAACACCATATATTTT.

Here the CDR3 DNA reads TGCGCCAGCAGCTTGGCCGAGGGGGCCGGCTACAATGAGCAGTTCTTC. It is translated as CASSLAEGAGYNEQFF. The rearrangement uses TRBV5-1 and TRBJ2-1; TRBD1 matches at 7 bases. This CDR3 is 16 amino acids long. V shed 0 bases and J 3 bases; nucleotides not matched to a gene: 6. Germline values: CDR1 SGHRS, CDR2 YFSETQ.

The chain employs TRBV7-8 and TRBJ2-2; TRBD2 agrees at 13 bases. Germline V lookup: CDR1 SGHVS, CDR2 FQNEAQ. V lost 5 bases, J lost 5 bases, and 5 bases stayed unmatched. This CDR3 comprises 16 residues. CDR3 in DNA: TGTGCCAGCAGCCCTTGGACTAGCGGGAGAACCGGGGAGCTGTTTTTT. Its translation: CASSPWTSGRTGELFF.

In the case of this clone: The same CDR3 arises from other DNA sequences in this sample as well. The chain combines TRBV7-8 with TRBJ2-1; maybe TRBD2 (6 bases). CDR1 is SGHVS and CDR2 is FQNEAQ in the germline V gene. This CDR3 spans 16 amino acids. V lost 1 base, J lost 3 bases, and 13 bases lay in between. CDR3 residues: CASSLVNGGDYNEQFF. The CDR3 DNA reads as TGTGCCAGCAGCTTAGTGAACGGGGGTGACTACAATGAGCAGTTCTTC.

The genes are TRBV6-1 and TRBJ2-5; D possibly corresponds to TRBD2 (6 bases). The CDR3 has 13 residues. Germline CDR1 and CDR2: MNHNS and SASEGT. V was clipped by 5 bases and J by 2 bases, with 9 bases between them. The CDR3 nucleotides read TGTGCCAGCAGTTGGGCGGGGCAAGAGACCCAGTACTTC. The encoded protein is CASSWAGQETQYF.

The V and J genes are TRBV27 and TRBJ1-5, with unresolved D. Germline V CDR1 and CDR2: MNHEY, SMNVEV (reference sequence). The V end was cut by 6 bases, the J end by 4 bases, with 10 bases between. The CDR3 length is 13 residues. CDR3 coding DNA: TGTGCCAGCAGCCCGGGAGGAAATCAGCCCCAGCATTTT. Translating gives CASSPGGNQPQHF.

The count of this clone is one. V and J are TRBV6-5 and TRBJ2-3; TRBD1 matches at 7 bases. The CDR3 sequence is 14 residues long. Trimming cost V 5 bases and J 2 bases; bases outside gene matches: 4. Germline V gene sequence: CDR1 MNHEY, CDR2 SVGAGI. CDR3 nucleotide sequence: TGTGCCAGCAGTAGGGGGCCATACACAGATACGCAGTATTTT. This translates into CASSRGPYTDTQYF.

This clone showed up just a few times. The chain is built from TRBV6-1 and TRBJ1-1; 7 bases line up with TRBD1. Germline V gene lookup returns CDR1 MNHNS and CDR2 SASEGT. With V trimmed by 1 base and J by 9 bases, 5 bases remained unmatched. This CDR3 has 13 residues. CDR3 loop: CASSEERGRKAFF. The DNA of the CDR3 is TGTGCCAGCAGTGAAGAAAGGGGGCGGAAAGCTTTCTTT.

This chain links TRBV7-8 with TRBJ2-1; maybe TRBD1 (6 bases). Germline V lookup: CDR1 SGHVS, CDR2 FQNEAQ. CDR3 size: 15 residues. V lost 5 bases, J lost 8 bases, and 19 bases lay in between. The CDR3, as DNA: TGTGCCAGCAGCCAGTCGGGACACCTAAGAGATGAGCAGTTCTTC. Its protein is CASSQSGHLRDEQFF.

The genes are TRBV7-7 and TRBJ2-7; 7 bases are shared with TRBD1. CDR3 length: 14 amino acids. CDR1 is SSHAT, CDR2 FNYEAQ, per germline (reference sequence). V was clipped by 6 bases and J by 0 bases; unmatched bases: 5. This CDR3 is CASSPGGSSYEQYF. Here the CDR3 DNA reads TGTGCCAGCAGTCCAGGGGGAAGCTCCTACGAGCAGTACTTC.

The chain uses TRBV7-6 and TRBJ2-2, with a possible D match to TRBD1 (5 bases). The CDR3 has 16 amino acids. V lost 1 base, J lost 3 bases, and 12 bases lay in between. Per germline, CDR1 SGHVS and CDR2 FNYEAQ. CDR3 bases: TGTGCCAGCAGCTTAGGCAGGGTGTTGGACACCGGGGAGCTGTTTTTT. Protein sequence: CASSLGRVLDTGELFF.

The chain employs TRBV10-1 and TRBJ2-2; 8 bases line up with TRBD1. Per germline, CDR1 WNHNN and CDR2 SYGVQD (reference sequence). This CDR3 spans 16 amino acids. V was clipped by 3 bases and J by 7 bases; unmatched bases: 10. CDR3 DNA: TGCGCCAGCAGTGATTTTACAGGGGGTAGTGTCGGGGAGCTGTTTTTT. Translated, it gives CASSDFTGGSVGELFF.

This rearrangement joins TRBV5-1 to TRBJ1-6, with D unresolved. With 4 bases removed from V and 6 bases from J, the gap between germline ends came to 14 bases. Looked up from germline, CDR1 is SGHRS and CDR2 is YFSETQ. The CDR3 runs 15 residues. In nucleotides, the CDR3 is TGCGCCAGCAGCCGCGACGCGGGTTCTAATTCACCCCTCCACTTT. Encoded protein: CASSRDAGSNSPLHF.

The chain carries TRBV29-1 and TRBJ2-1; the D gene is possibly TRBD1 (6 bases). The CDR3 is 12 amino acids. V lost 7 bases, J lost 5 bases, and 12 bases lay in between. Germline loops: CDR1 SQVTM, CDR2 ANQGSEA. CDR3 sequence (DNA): TGCAGCGCCCAGGGGAACCACAATGAGCAGTTCTTC. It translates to CSAQGNHNEQFF.

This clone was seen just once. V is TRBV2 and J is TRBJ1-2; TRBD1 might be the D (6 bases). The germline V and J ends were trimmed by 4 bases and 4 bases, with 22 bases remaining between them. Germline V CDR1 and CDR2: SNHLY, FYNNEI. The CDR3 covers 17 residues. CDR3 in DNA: TGTGCCAGCAGTGGGGGGCTTACCCTCTCCAATTTCTATGGCTACACCTTC. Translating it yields CASSGGLTLSNFYGYTF.

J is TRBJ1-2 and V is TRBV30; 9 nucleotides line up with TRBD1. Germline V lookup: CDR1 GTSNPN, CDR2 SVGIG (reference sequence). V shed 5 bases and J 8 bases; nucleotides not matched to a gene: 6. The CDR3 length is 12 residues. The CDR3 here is CAWGTGPRGYTF. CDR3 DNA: TGTGCCTGGGGGACAGGGCCCAGAGGCTACACCTTC.

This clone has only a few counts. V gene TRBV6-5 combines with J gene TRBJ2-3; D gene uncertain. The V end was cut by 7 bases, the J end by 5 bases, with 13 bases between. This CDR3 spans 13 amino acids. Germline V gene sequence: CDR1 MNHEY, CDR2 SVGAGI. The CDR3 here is CASNKIGEDTQYF. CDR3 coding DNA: TGTGCCAGCAATAAGATCGGTGAAGATACGCAGTATTTT.

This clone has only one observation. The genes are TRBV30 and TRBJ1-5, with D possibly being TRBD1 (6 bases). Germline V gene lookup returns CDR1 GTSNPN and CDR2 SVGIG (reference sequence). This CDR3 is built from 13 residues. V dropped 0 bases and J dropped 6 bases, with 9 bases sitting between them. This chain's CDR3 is CAWSVQGSQPQHF. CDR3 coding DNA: TGTGCCTGGAGTGTACAGGGAAGTCAGCCCCAGCATTTT.

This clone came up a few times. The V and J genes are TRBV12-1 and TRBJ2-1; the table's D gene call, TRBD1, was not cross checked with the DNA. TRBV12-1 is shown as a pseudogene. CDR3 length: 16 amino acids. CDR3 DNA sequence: TGTGCCAGCAGCTCCCTAGGGGGCCGCTCCTACAATGAGCAGTTCTTC. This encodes CASSSLGGRSYNEQFF.

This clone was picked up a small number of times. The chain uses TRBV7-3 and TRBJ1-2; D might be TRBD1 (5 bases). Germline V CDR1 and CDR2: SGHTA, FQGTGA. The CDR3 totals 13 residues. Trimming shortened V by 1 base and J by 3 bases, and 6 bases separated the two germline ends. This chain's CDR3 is CASSLRGDYGYTF. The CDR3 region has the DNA TGTGCCAGCAGCTTAAGGGGGGACTATGGCTACACCTTC.

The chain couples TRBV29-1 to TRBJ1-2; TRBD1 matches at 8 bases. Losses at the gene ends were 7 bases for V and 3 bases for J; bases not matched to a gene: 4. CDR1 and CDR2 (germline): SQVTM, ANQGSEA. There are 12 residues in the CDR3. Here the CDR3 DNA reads TGCAGCGCCTACAGGGGGGACTATGGCTACACCTTC. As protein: CSAYRGDYGYTF.

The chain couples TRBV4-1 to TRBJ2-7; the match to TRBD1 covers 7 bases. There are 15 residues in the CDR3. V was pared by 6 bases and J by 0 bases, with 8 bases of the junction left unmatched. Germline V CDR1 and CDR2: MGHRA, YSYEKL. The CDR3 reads CASRRSTGSSYEQYF. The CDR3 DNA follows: TGCGCCAGCAGACGCTCGACAGGGAGCTCCTACGAGCAGTACTTC.

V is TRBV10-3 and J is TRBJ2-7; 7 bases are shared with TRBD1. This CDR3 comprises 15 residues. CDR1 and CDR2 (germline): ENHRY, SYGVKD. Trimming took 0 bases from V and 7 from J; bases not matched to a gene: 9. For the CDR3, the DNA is TGTGCCATCAGTGAGTCGCGACAGGGAGTTAATGAGCAGTACTTC. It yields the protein CAISESRQGVNEQYF.

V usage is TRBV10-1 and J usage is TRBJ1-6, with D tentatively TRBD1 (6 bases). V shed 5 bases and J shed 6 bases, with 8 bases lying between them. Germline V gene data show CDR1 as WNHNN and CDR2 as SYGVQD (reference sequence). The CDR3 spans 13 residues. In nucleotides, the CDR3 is TGCGCCAGCAGTATGGACAGTAATTCACCCCTCCACTTT. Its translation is CASSMDSNSPLHF.

In DNA form, the CDR3 reads TGTGCCAGCAGTTCCTGGACAGGGGTGGGAGAGACCCAGTACTTC. Its translation is CASSSWTGVGETQYF. This chain connects TRBV6-5 to TRBJ2-5, with 9 bases matching TRBD1. The V gene end was trimmed by 4 bases and the J gene end by 4 bases; junction bases not matched to a gene: 7. The CDR3 consists of 15 residues. Germline V CDR1 and CDR2: MNHEY, SVGAGI.

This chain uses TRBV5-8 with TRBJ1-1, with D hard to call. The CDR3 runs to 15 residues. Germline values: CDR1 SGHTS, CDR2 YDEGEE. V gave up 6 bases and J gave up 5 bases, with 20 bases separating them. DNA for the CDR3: TGTGCCAGCAATGACAAAGATTTTGATAGGACTGAAGCTTTCTTT. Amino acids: CASNDKDFDRTEAFF.

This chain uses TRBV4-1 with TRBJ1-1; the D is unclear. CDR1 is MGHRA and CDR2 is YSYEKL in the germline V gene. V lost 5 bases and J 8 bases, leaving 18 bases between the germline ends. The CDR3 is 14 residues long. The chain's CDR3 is CASSTRLVTSEAFF. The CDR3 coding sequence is TGCGCCAGCAGCACCCGACTCGTGACCAGCGAAGCTTTCTTT.

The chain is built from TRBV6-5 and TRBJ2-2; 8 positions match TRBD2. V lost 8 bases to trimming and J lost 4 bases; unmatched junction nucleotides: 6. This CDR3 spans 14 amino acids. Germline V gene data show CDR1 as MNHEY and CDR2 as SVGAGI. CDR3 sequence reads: CASFSGGATGELFF. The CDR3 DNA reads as TGTGCCAGCTTTTCCGGGGGGGCCACCGGGGAGCTGTTTTTT.

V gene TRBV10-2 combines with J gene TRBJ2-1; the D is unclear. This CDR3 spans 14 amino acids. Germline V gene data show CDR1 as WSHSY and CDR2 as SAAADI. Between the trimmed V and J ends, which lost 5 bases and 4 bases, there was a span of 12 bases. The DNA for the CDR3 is TGCGCCAGCAGTATAGCCGAATCATACAATGAGCAGTTCTTC. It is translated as CASSIAESYNEQFF.

The CDR3 loop reads CASSVSGYEQYF. In DNA, the CDR3 is TGTGCCAGCAGTGTATCCGGCTACGAGCAGTACTTC. The genes are TRBV6-1 and TRBJ2-7; no firm D call. There are 12 residues in the CDR3. CDR1 is MNHNS, CDR2 SASEGT, per germline. Trimming took 4 bases from V and 3 from J, leaving 7 bases between them.